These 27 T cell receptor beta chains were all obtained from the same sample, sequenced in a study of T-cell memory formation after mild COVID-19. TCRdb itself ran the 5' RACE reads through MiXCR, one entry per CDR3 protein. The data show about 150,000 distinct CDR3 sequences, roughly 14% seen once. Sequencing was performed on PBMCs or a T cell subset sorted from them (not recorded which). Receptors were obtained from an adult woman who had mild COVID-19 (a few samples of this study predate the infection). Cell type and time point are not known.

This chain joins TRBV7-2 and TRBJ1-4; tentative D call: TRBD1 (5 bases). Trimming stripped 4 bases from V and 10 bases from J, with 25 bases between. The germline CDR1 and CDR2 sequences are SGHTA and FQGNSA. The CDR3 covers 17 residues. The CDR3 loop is CASSSTRDGGLQGKLFF. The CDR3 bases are TGTGCCAGCAGCTCGACCCGGGACGGAGGGCTGCAGGGAAAACTGTTTTTT.

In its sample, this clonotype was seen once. In nucleotides, the CDR3 is TGTGCCAGCAGCCCAACCACTGGGAGCACAGATACGCAGTATTTT. Amino acid sequence: CASSPTTGSTDTQYF. The chain uses TRBV9 and TRBJ2-3; D gene uncertain. CDR1 is SGDLS, CDR2 YYNGEE, per germline. The CDR3 runs to 15 residues. Trimming removed 4 bases at V and 0 bases at J, with 12 bases between.

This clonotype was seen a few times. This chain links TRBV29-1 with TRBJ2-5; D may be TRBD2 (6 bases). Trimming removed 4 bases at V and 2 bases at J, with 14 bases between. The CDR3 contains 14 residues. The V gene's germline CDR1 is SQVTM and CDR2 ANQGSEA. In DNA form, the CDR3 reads TGCAGCGTTGGGGACTTGGGGCGGCAAGAGACCCAGTACTTC. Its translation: CSVGDLGRQETQYF.

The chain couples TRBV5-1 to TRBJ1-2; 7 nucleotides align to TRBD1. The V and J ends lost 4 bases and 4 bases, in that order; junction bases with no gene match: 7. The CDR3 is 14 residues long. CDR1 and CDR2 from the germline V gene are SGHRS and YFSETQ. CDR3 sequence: CASSLTTGSYGYTF. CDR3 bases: TGCGCCAGCAGCCTCACGACAGGGAGCTATGGCTACACCTTC.

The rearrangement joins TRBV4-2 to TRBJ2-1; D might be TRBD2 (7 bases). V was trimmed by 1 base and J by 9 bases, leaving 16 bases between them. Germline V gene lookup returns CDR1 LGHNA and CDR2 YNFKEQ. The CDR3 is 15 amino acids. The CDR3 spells CASSQVLAEGGEQFF. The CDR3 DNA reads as TGTGCCAGCAGCCAAGTTCTAGCGGAGGGGGGTGAGCAGTTCTTC.

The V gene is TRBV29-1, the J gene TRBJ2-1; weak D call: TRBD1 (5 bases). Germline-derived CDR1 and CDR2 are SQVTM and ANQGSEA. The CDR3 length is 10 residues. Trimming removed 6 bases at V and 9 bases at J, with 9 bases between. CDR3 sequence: CSVHRGEQFF. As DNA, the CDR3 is TGCAGCGTCCATAGGGGTGAGCAGTTCTTC.

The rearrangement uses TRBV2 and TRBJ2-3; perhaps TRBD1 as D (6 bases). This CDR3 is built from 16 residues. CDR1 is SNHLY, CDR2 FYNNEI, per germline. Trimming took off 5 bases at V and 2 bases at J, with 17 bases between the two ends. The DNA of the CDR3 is TGTGCCAGCAGTAAACAGGGCACCCACTCCACAGATACGCAGTATTTT. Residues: CASSKQGTHSTDTQYF. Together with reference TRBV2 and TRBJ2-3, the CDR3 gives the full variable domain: EPEVTQTPSHQVTQMGQEVILRCVPISNHLYFYWYRQILGQKVEFLVSFYNNEISEKSEIFDDQFSVERPDGSNFTLKIRSTKLEDSAMYFCASSKQGTHSTDTQYFGPGTRLTVL.

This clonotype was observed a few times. The CDR3 loop is CASSLGTEQFF. DNA for the CDR3: TGTGCCAGCAGCTTAGGAACGGAGCAGTTCTTC. The gene calls are TRBV11-2 and TRBJ2-1; D is unresolved. Deletions cut 1 base from V and 10 bases from J, with 5 bases between. This CDR3 is 11 amino acids long. Germline lookup yields CDR1 SGHAT and CDR2 FQNNGV.

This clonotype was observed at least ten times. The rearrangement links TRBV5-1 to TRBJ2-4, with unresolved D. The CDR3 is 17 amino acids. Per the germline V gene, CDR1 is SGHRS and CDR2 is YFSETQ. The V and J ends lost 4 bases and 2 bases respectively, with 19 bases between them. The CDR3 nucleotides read TGCGCCAGCAGCAGTCGAGTTCTGGACGGGTCCAAAAACATTCAGTACTTC. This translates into CASSSRVLDGSKNIQYF.

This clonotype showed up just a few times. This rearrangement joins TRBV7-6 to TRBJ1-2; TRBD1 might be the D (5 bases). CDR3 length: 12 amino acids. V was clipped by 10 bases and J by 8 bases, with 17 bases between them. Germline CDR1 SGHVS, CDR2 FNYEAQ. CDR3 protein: CATSEWAGGYTF. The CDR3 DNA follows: TGTGCCACCTCCGAGTGGGCAGGGGGCTACACCTTC.

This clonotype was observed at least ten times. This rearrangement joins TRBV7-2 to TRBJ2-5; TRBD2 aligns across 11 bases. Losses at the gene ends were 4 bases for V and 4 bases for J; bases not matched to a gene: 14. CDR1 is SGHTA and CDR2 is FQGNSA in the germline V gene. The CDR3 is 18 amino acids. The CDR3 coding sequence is TGTGCCAGCAGCTCGGCCGGGACTAGCGGCTTCGGGGGAGAGACCCAGTACTTC. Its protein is CASSSAGTSGFGGETQYF.

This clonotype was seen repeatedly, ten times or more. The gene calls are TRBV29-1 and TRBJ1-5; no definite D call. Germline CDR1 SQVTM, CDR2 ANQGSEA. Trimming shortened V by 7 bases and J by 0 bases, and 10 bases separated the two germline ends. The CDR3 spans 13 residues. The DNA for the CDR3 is TGCAGCGCTGCGAGGGTTAGCAATCAGCCCCAGCATTTT. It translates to CSAARVSNQPQHF. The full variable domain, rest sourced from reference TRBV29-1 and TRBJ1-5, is SAVISQKPSRDICQRGTSLTIQCQVDSQVTMMFWYRQQPGQSLTLIATANQGSEATYESGFVIDKFPISRPNLTFSTLTVSNMSPEDSSIYLCSAARVSNQPQHFGDGTRLSIL.

The CDR3 loop reads CAWIPGLAGDEQFF. The CDR3 coding sequence is TGTGCCTGGATTCCGGGACTAGCGGGAGATGAGCAGTTCTTC. The chain recombines TRBV30 with TRBJ2-1; 14 nucleotides line up with TRBD2. Germline V gene lookup returns CDR1 GTSNPN and CDR2 SVGIG (reference sequence). The V and J ends lost 4 bases and 8 bases, in that order; junction bases with no gene match: 4. The CDR3 consists of 14 residues. The entire variable domain, with the rest obtained from reference TRBV30 and TRBJ2-1, is as follows: SQTIHQWPATLVQPVGSPLSLECTVEGTSNPNLYWYRQAAGRGLQLLFYSVGIGQISSEVPQNLSASRPQDRQFILSSKKLLLSDSGFYLCAWIPGLAGDEQFFGPGTRLTVL.

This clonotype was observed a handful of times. The CDR3 region is CASSKGTGQSSMNTEAFF. The CDR3 DNA reads as TGTGCCAGTAGTAAGGGGACCGGACAGTCCAGCATGAACACTGAAGCTTTCTTT. The gene calls are TRBV19 and TRBJ1-1; D might be TRBD1 (6 bases). This CDR3 comprises 18 residues. Trimming removed 4 bases at V and 0 bases at J, with 21 bases between. Germline lookup yields CDR1 LNHDA and CDR2 SQIVND (reference sequence).

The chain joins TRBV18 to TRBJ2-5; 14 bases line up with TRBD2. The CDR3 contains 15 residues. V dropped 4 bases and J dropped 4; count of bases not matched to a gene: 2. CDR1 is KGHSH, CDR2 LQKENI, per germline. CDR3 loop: CASSLGLAGGETQYF. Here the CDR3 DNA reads TGTGCCAGCTCACTCGGACTAGCGGGAGGAGAGACCCAGTACTTC.

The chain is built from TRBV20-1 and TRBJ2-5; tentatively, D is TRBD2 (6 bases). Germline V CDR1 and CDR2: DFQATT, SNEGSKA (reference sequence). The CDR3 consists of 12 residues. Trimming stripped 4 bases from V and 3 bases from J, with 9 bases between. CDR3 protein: CSATSGEETQYF. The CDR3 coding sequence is TGCAGTGCTACATCGGGGGAAGAGACCCAGTACTTC.

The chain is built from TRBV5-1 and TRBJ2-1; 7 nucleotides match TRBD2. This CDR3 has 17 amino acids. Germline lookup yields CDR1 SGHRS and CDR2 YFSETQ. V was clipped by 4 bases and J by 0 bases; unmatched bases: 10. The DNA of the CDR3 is TGCGCCAGCAGCCCCGGGGCGGGGGACTACTCCTACAATGAGCAGTTCTTC. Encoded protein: CASSPGAGDYSYNEQFF.

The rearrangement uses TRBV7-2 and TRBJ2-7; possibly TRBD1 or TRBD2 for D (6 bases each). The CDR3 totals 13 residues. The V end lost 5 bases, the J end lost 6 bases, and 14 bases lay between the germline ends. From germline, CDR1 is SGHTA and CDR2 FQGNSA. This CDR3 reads CASSRRGVPEQYF. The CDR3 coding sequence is TGTGCCAGCAGCCGAAGGGGGGTTCCCGAGCAGTACTTC.

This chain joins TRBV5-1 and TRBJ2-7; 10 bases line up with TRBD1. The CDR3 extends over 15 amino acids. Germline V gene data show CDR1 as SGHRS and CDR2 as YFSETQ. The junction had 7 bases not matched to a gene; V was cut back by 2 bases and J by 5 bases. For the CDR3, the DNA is TGCGCCAGCAGCTTCGGGGACAGGGGATACAACGAGCAGTACTTC. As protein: CASSFGDRGYNEQYF.

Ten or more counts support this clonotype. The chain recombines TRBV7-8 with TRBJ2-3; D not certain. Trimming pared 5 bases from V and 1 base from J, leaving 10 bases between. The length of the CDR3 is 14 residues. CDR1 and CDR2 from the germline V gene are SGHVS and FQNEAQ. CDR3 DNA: TGTGCCAGCAGCCCCACCCGGGGCACAGATACGCAGTATTTT. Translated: CASSPTRGTDTQYF. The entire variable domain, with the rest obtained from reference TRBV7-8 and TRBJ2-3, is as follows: GAGVSQSPRYKVAKRGQDVALRCDPISGHVSLFWYQQALGQGPEFLTYFQNEAQLDKSGLPSDRFFAERPEGSVSTLKIQRTQQEDSAVYLCASSPTRGTDTQYFGPGTRLTVL.

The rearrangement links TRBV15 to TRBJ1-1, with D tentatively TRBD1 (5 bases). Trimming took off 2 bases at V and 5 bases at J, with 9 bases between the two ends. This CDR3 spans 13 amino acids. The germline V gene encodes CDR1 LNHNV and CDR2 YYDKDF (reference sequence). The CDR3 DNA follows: TGTGCCACCAGCAGACAACAGGAAACTGAAGCTTTCTTT. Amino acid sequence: CATSRQQETEAFF. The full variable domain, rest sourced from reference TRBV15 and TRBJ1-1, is DAMVIQNPRYQVTQFGKPVTLSCSQTLNHNVMYWYQQKSSQAPKLLFHYYDKDFNNEADTPDNFQSRRPNTSFCFLDIRSPGLGDTAMYLCATSRQQETEAFFGQGTRLTVV.

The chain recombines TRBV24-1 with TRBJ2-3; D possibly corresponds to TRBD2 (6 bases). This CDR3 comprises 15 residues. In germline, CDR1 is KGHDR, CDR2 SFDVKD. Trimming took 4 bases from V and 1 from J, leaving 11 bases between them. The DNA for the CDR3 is TGTGCCACCAGTGACTGGAGGGAAGGCACAGATACGCAGTATTTT. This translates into CATSDWREGTDTQYF.

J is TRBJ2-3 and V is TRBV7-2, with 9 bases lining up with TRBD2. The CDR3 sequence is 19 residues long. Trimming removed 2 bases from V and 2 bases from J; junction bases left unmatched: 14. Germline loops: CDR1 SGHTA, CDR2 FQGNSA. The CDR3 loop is CASSLIVSGSNPDTDTQYF. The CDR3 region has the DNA TGTGCCAGCAGCTTAATTGTTAGCGGGAGCAACCCGGACACAGATACGCAGTATTTT.

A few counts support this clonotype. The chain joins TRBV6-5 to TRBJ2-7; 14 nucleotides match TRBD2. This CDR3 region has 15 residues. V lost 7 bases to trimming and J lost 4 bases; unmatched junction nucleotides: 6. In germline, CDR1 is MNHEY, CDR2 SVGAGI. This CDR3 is CASKLGLAGDYEQYF. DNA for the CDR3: TGTGCCAGCAAGCTGGGACTAGCGGGAGATTACGAGCAGTACTTC.

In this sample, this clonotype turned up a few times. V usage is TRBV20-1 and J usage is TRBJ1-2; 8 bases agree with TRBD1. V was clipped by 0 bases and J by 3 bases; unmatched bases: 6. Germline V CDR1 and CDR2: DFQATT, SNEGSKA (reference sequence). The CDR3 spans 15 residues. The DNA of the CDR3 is TGCAGTGCTAGAGACTACAGGGGGTCGGACTATGGCTACACCTTC. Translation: CSARDYRGSDYGYTF.

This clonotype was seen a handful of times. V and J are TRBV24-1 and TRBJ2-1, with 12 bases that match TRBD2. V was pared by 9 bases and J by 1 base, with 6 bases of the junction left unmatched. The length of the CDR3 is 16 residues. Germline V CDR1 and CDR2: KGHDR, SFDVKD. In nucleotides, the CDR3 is TGTGCCACCTCTGAACTAGCGGGAGGTTCCTACAATGAGCAGTTCTTC. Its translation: CATSELAGGSYNEQFF.

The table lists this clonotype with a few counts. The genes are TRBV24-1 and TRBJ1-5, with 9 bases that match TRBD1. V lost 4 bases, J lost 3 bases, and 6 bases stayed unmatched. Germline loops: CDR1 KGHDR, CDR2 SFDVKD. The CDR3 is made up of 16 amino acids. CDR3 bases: TGTGCCACCAGTGACCACCGGACAGGGGACAATCAGCCCCAGCATTTT. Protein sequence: CATSDHRTGDNQPQHF.